The clone carrying this T cell receptor (beta chain) was seen ten or more times. Healthy Caucasians, and only they, were the donors. With template switching, a universal primer site was added, and the cDNA carried unique molecular identifiers. MiXCR, applied by TCRdb to the 5' RACE reads, yields one record per CDR3 protein. The table lists roughly 1,500,000 distinct CDR3 sequences, about 31% of them singletons. The data belong to a study of identical twins. The CDR3 is 18 amino acids. The V gene's germline CDR1 is KGHDR and CDR2 SFDVKD. The junction had 9 bases not matched to a gene; V was cut back by 2 bases and J by 0 bases.

J is TRBJ1-5 and V is TRBV24-1; 7 positions match TRBD1. Material: cord blood. The source is a newborn girl in good health. The CDR3 region is CATSDSGGTENSNQPQHF. The CDR3, as DNA: TGTGCCACCAGTGATTCCGGGGGGACAGAGAATAGCAATCAGCCCCAGCATTTT.